What follows are 29 T cell receptor beta chains derived from one specimen sequenced in a study of vaccination and CD4 T cells after COVID-19. Indicated treatment: approximately nine-day PBMC culture with coronavirus spike peptide pools or control peptides (ViraFEST assay). For these receptors, no antigen is known. The Oncomine TCR Beta short-read assay generated sequence data from the DNA of cultured CD4+ T cells. Via MiXCR, TCRdb re-called the PCR reads, giving one row per CDR3 protein. This table has some 11,000 distinct CDR3 sequences, roughly three fifths appearing once. The sequenced material came from CD4+ T cells from blood, cultured in vitro. These receptors all stem from a human donor who had recovered from COVID-19.

This clonotype was seen a few times. V usage is TRBV20-1 and J usage is TRBJ1-5, with D uncertain. This CDR3 has 13 amino acids. With 1 base removed from V and 0 bases from J, the gap between germline ends came to 4 bases. Germline CDR1 and CDR2: DFQATT and SNEGSKA (reference sequence). Here the CDR3 DNA reads TGCAGTGCTAGAGGGGCTAGCAATCAGCCCCAGCATTTT. It specifies CSARGASNQPQHF.

The V gene is TRBV2, the J gene TRBJ1-1; D is undetermined. Deletions cut 1 base from V and 4 bases from J, with 7 bases between. CDR3 size: 13 residues. CDR1 SNHLY and CDR2 FYNNEI come from the germline V gene. The CDR3 region is CASSEEDFTEAFF. The CDR3 region has the DNA TGTGCCAGCAGTGAAGAGGACTTCACTGAAGCTTTCTTT.

The chain combines TRBV2 with TRBJ1-4; 7 bases map to TRBD1. V dropped 6 bases and J dropped 6; count of bases not matched to a gene: 10. CDR1 SNHLY and CDR2 FYNNEI come from the germline V gene. The CDR3 has 15 residues. CDR3 DNA sequence: TGTGCCAGCAGGGGAGGCAGGGGGAGTTATGAAAAACTGTTTTTT. The encoded protein is CASRGGRGSYEKLFF.

The V call is TRBV28, the J call TRBJ2-7; 10 nucleotides align to TRBD2. Germline CDR1 MDHEN, CDR2 SYDVKM. The CDR3 sequence is 15 residues long. V dropped 6 bases and J dropped 4; count of bases not matched to a gene: 9. Here the CDR3 DNA reads TGTGCCAGCAGCACCCAGCGGGAGGGGAATTACGAGCAGTACTTC. This translates into CASSTQREGNYEQYF.

This clonotype appeared once. Here the CDR3 reads CASRLVAGELFF. The CDR3 DNA reads as TGCGCCAGCCGGCTTGTGGCCGGGGAGCTGTTTTTT. This chain joins TRBV10-2 and TRBJ2-2; D ambiguous. Germline CDR1 and CDR2: WSHSY and SAAADI. Trimming stripped 8 bases from V and 6 bases from J, with 10 bases between. The CDR3 is made up of 12 amino acids.

This clonotype was detected only a few times. The chain is built from TRBV5-4 and TRBJ2-1, with 13 positions matching TRBD2. The germline V gene has CDR1 SGHNT and CDR2 YYREEE (reference sequence). The CDR3 extends over 18 amino acids. Trimming cost V 4 bases and J 0 bases; bases outside gene matches: 7. The CDR3, as DNA: TGTGCCAGCAGCCCTAAGGGACTAGCGGGAATCTCCTACAATGAGCAGTTCTTC. Its translation is CASSPKGLAGISYNEQFF.

This clonotype showed up just a few times. The genes are TRBV20-1 and TRBJ1-1; tentatively, D is TRBD1 (6 bases). Trimming removed 3 bases at V and 1 base at J, with 18 bases between. Germline assignment: CDR1 DFQATT and CDR2 SNEGSKA (reference sequence). CDR3 length: 16 amino acids. The CDR3 reads CSASDSARGPNTEAFF. CDR3 nucleotides: TGCAGTGCTAGTGATTCCGCGCGGGGGCCGAACACTGAAGCTTTCTTT.

The chain joins TRBV7-9 to TRBJ2-5, with a weak D call TRBD1 (5 bases). The CDR3 has 14 residues. Germline V CDR1 and CDR2: SEHNR, FQNEAQ (reference sequence). V lost 5 bases, J lost 5 bases, and 15 bases lay in between. The CDR3 DNA sequence: TGTGCCAGCAGCCCGAGTACCTCAGGGGAGACCCAGTACTTC. Translated: CASSPSTSGETQYF.

The chain uses TRBV10-3 and TRBJ2-1; 7 bases line up with TRBD2. CDR1 and CDR2 (germline): ENHRY, SYGVKD. V shed 4 bases and J 8 bases; nucleotides not matched to a gene: 2. CDR3 length equals 12 residues. CDR3 sequence reads: CAISGLAYEQFF. The CDR3 nucleotides read TGTGCCATCAGTGGACTAGCCTATGAGCAGTTCTTC.

The chain links TRBV19 to TRBJ2-1; no reliable D call. The germline CDR1 and CDR2 sequences are LNHDA and SQIVND (reference sequence). The V and J ends lost 1 base and 0 bases respectively, with 4 bases between them. The CDR3 sequence is 14 residues long. CDR3 amino acids: CASSIAVSYNEQFF. CDR3 bases: TGTGCCAGTAGTATAGCGGTCTCCTACAATGAGCAGTTCTTC.

This clonotype occurred a few times. The genes are TRBV7-3 and TRBJ2-5; D assignment may be TRBD1 or TRBD2 (5 bases each). Trimming pared 2 bases from V and 5 bases from J, leaving 15 bases between. This CDR3 comprises 15 residues. Per germline, CDR1 SGHTA and CDR2 FQGTGA. The CDR3 sequence: CASSLAGARGETQYF. The CDR3, as DNA: TGTGCCAGCAGCTTAGCCGGGGCGCGAGGGGAGACCCAGTACTTC. Looking up the rest from reference TRBV7-3 and TRBJ2-5 gives the full variable domain: GAGVSQTPSNKVTEKGKYVELRCDPISGHTALYWYRQSLGQGPEFLIYFQGTGAADDSGLPNDRFFAVRPEGSVSTLKIQRTERGDSAVYLCASSLAGARGETQYFGPGTRLLVL.

CDR3 DNA sequence: TGCGCCACTCGGACTAACATTTTGAACACCGGGGAGCTGTTTTTT. This sequence encodes CATRTNILNTGELFF. This chain uses TRBV5-1 with TRBJ2-2, with D maybe TRBD2 (6 bases). V gave up 9 bases and J gave up 1 base, with 16 bases separating them. Per germline, CDR1 SGHRS and CDR2 YFSETQ. The CDR3 sequence is 15 residues long.

This sequence joins TRBV5-1 and TRBJ2-7; D is uncertain. CDR1 is SGHRS, CDR2 YFSETQ, per germline. This CDR3 comprises 14 residues. V dropped 3 bases and J dropped 0 bases, with 10 bases sitting between them. The CDR3 loop is CASSSLGFSYEQYF. The CDR3 DNA sequence: TGCGCCAGCAGCTCTCTAGGCTTCTCCTACGAGCAGTACTTC.

This clonotype was observed a handful of times. The chain uses TRBV7-2 and TRBJ1-3; D is unresolved. Trimming shortened V by 5 bases and J by 3 bases, and 17 bases separated the two germline ends. Germline V gene data show CDR1 as SGHTA and CDR2 as FQGNSA. The CDR3 loop spans 16 amino acids. CDR3 sequence (DNA): TGTGCCAGCAGCCCCGAATCAACTGTTGGTGGAAACACCATATATTTT. Translation: CASSPESTVGGNTIYF.

CDR3 in amino acids: CASSLDIMYGYTF. The CDR3 DNA is TGTGCCAGCAGCCTAGACATTATGTATGGCTACACCTTC. The gene calls are TRBV7-9 and TRBJ1-2; D is undetermined. CDR1 and CDR2 from the germline V gene are SEHNR and FQNEAQ (reference sequence). Trimming stripped 5 bases from V and 5 bases from J, with 12 bases between. This CDR3 contains 13 residues.

This chain uses TRBV27 with TRBJ1-3; TRBD1 aligns across 8 bases. J lost 8 bases, V lost 11 bases, and 14 bases had no gene match. The CDR3 spans 14 residues. Germline CDR1 reads MNHEY; CDR2 reads SMNVEV (reference sequence). The CDR3 loop reads CAPPGGLCVYTIYF. As DNA, the CDR3 is TGTGCCCCACCAGGGGGCCTTTGCGTATACACCATATATTTT.

The J gene is TRBJ2-3, the V gene TRBV12-5, with TRBD2 identical over 10 bases. This CDR3 has 16 residues. Germline V gives CDR1 LGHNT, CDR2 FRNRAP. Germline trimming cut 0 bases from V and 4 bases from J; bases unmatched to any gene: 4. The DNA for the CDR3 is TGTGCTAGTGGTTTGGTACTGAGCGGGAGGGCAGATACGCAGTATTTT. It is translated as CASGLVLSGRADTQYF.

The V call is TRBV7-8, the J call TRBJ2-3, with 9 bases that match TRBD1. Trimming cost V 5 bases and J 2 bases; bases outside gene matches: 8. This CDR3 contains 16 residues. CDR1 is SGHVS, CDR2 FQNEAQ, per germline. CDR3 in DNA: TGTGCCAGCAGCGAAAAAGGACAGGGGTTCACAGATACGCAGTATTTT. Translated, it gives CASSEKGQGFTDTQYF. Variable domain in full (rest from reference TRBV7-8 and TRBJ2-3): GAGVSQSPRYKVAKRGQDVALRCDPISGHVSLFWYQQALGQGPEFLTYFQNEAQLDKSGLPSDRFFAERPEGSVSTLKIQRTQQEDSAVYLCASSEKGQGFTDTQYFGPGTRLTVL.

The genes are TRBV19 and TRBJ2-1; 9 bases match TRBD2. The CDR3 covers 15 residues. Germline CDR1 LNHDA, CDR2 SQIVND (reference sequence). The V and J ends lost 5 bases and 5 bases, in that order; junction bases with no gene match: 7. The CDR3 reads CASSPRTSVDNEQFF. CDR3 in DNA: TGTGCCAGTAGTCCCCGGACTAGCGTAGACAATGAGCAGTTCTTC.

The chain joins TRBV7-8 to TRBJ1-3, with 8 nucleotides matching TRBD1. The germline gives CDR1 SGHVS, CDR2 FQNEAQ. V lost 4 bases and J lost 0; bases outside the gene matches: 8. The CDR3 spans 17 residues. The CDR3 protein is CASSSHLGQGSGNTIYF. As DNA, the CDR3 is TGTGCCAGCAGCTCCCACCTAGGACAGGGCTCTGGAAACACCATATATTTT.

This clonotype has only a few counts. This rearrangement joins TRBV20-1 to TRBJ1-3, with a possible D match to TRBD1 (5 bases). CDR3 length: 14 amino acids. Germline V CDR1 and CDR2: DFQATT, SNEGSKA (reference sequence). V gave up 6 bases and J gave up 0 bases, with 12 bases separating them. This CDR3 reads CSAIQANSGNTIYF. The CDR3 DNA is TGCAGTGCCATACAGGCTAACTCTGGAAACACCATATATTTT.

This clonotype was detected only a few times. The chain links TRBV2 to TRBJ1-2; D ambiguous. The CDR3 has 12 residues. Germline loops: CDR1 SNHLY, CDR2 FYNNEI. The V gene lost 8 bases and the J gene lost 2 bases, with 9 bases spanning the gap. CDR3 nucleotide sequence: TGTGCCAGCGCTGGGCAGAACTATGGCTACACCTTC. It is translated as CASAGQNYGYTF.

This clonotype was counted a single time. The chain joins TRBV11-3 to TRBJ2-5, with D possibly being TRBD2 (6 bases). This CDR3 has 15 residues. Looked up from germline, CDR1 is SGHNT and CDR2 is YENEEA. The germline V and J ends were trimmed by 6 bases and 5 bases, with 19 bases remaining between them. The chain's CDR3 is CASSYRATGVETQYF. CDR3 bases: TGTGCCAGCAGTTATAGAGCGACGGGAGTGGAGACCCAGTACTTC.

This chain joins TRBV7-2 and TRBJ2-7, with 11 nucleotides matching TRBD2. This CDR3 comprises 15 residues. CDR1 and CDR2 from the germline V gene are SGHTA and FQGNSA. Trimming at V came to 4 bases and at J to 7 bases, leaving 9 bases not matched to a gene. This chain's CDR3 is CASSSSGRPYLEQYF. The CDR3 nucleotides read TGTGCCAGCAGCTCTAGCGGGAGGCCTTATCTTGAGCAGTACTTC.

The chain uses TRBV20-1 and TRBJ2-3, with TRBD2 identical over 12 bases. Trimming at V came to 6 bases and at J to 6 bases, leaving 7 bases not matched to a gene. The CDR3 has 14 residues. Per the germline V gene, CDR1 is DFQATT and CDR2 is SNEGSKA (reference sequence). CDR3 amino acids: CSARLAGELDTQYF. The CDR3, as DNA: TGCAGTGCGAGACTAGCGGGAGAACTGGATACGCAGTATTTT.

V gene TRBV2 combines with J gene TRBJ2-7; 9 bases align to TRBD2. With 6 bases clipped from V and 3 bases from J, the junction kept 9 bases outside the gene matches. Germline V gene sequence: CDR1 SNHLY, CDR2 FYNNEI. This CDR3 is 15 amino acids long. In nucleotides, the CDR3 is TGTGCCAGCAGAGCTAGCGGGACCGGGGTCTACGAGCAGTACTTC. Its translation is CASRASGTGVYEQYF.

This clonotype was found a few times. The V and J genes are TRBV12-3 or TRBV12-4 and TRBJ2-5; D is uncertain. The CDR3 contains 12 residues. Trimming took 5 bases from V and 2 from J, leaving 6 bases between them. Here the CDR3 reads CASSPDQETQYF. DNA for the CDR3: TGTGCCAGCAGTCCGGATCAAGAGACCCAGTACTTC.

The chain has TRBV19 and TRBJ2-5; the match to TRBD2 covers 8 bases. The germline V gene has CDR1 LNHDA and CDR2 SQIVND (reference sequence). Trimming cost V 1 base and J 5 bases; bases outside gene matches: 6. The CDR3 has 15 residues. This CDR3 is CASSIAWTSWETQYF. As DNA, the CDR3 is TGTGCCAGTAGTATAGCCTGGACTAGCTGGGAGACCCAGTACTTC. The variable domain in full, completed from reference TRBV19 and TRBJ2-5, reads DGGITQSPKYLFRKEGQNVTLSCEQNLNHDAMYWYRQDPGQGLRLIYYSQIVNDFQKGDIAEGYSVSREKKESFPLTVTSAQKNPTAFYLCASSIAWTSWETQYFGPGTRLLVL.

In its sample, this clonotype was seen a few times. This rearrangement joins TRBV20-1 to TRBJ1-3; no clear D. Germline lookup yields CDR1 DFQATT and CDR2 SNEGSKA (reference sequence). This CDR3 has 14 residues. The V gene lost 3 bases and the J gene lost 5 bases, with 14 bases spanning the gap. CDR3 region: CSASYGGRRNTIYF. The CDR3 bases are TGCAGTGCTAGTTATGGCGGTCGGCGAAACACCATATATTTT.